Listed here are 27 T cell receptor beta chains from one sample, sequenced in a study of cytomegalovirus exposure and HLA in healthy donors. TCRdb's copy holds only in-frame clones and misses some; the assay was immunoSEQ multiplex PCR. The sample has about 95,000 clones, roughly 85% seen once. What was sequenced was PBMCs. The receptors here all came from a man younger than 35 in good health and CMV-seropositive.

The chain links TRBV9 to TRBJ2-4; 7 bases line up with TRBD1. V was pared by 4 bases and J by 5 bases, with 9 bases of the junction left unmatched. Germline V gene lookup returns CDR1 SGDLS and CDR2 YYNGEE. The CDR3 runs to 15 residues. CDR3 in DNA: TGTGCCAGCAGCTCTTGGGACAGCCTCCAAAACATTCAGTACTTC. Translating it yields CASSSWDSLQNIQYF. Drawing the rest from reference TRBV9 and TRBJ2-4, the complete variable domain is DSGVTQTPKHLITATGQRVTLRCSPRSGDLSVYWYQQSLDQGLQFLIQYYNGEERAKGNILERFSAQQFPDLHSELNLSSLELGDSALYFCASSSWDSLQNIQYFGAGTRLSVL.

The rearrangement uses TRBV5-1 and TRBJ2-1, with D possibly TRBD2 on 6 matching bases. The V gene's germline CDR1 is SGHRS and CDR2 YFSETQ. The CDR3 extends over 13 amino acids. V shed 4 bases and J shed 6 bases, with 11 bases lying between them. This CDR3 reads CASSAGTSNEQFF. The DNA for the CDR3 is TGCGCCAGCAGCGCTGGGACTTCCAATGAGCAGTTCTTC.

The chain joins TRBV4-2 to TRBJ2-3; the match to TRBD2 covers 8 bases. This CDR3 has 17 residues. The trim removed 0 bases at V and 2 bases at J, leaving 7 bases unmatched. CDR1 and CDR2 from the germline V gene are LGHNA and YNFKEQ. This CDR3 reads CASSQELAGGPTDTQYF. The CDR3 nucleotides read TGTGCCAGCAGCCAAGAGTTGGCGGGAGGACCCACAGATACGCAGTATTTT.

V usage is TRBV5-1 and J usage is TRBJ2-7, with TRBD2 identical over 8 bases. Per the germline V gene, CDR1 is SGHRS and CDR2 is YFSETQ. V dropped 1 base and J dropped 5; count of bases not matched to a gene: 14. The CDR3 runs to 17 residues. The CDR3 DNA reads TGCGCCAGCAGCTTGCTCGAGTTAGAAGCGGGAGCTAACGAGCAGTACTTC. Protein: CASSLLELEAGANEQYF.

The gene calls are TRBV7-2 and TRBJ2-5; 7 nucleotides agree with TRBD2. Germline CDR1 SGHTA, CDR2 FQGNSA. The CDR3 has 15 residues. Trimming cost V 2 bases and J 4 bases; bases outside gene matches: 7. Written as DNA, the CDR3 is TGTGCCAGCAGCTTATTTAGCGGGCCCGGAGAGACCCAGTACTTC. Residues: CASSLFSGPGETQYF.

V usage is TRBV2 and J usage is TRBJ2-3; D is perhaps TRBD1 (5 bases). The germline V gene has CDR1 SNHLY and CDR2 FYNNEI. With 3 bases removed from V and 0 bases from J, the gap between germline ends came to 10 bases. The CDR3 has 15 residues. The CDR3 region is CASSDDSLSTDTQYF. CDR3 sequence (DNA): TGTGCCAGCAGTGACGACAGCCTTAGCACAGATACGCAGTATTTT.

This chain uses TRBV18 with TRBJ1-5, with D possibly being TRBD1 (5 bases). Germline lookup yields CDR1 KGHSH and CDR2 LQKENI. Trimming shortened V by 3 bases and J by 0 bases, and 9 bases separated the two germline ends. The CDR3 runs to 15 residues. The CDR3: CASSPGGYSNQPQHF. CDR3 DNA: TGTGCCAGCTCACCGGGGGGTTATAGCAATCAGCCCCAGCATTTT.

The chain links TRBV5-4 to TRBJ1-2; D not resolved. CDR3 length: 11 amino acids. V lost 2 bases and J 8 bases, leaving 7 bases between the germline ends. In germline, CDR1 is SGHNT, CDR2 YYREEE (reference sequence). In DNA form, the CDR3 reads TGTGCCAGCAGCTTACTAGGAGGCTACACCTTC. Its translation is CASSLLGGYTF.

The V and J genes are TRBV14 and TRBJ2-1; 9 nucleotides agree with TRBD2. Looked up from germline, CDR1 is SGHDN and CDR2 is FVKESK. The V segment lost 4 bases and the J segment 4 bases; nucleotides outside the gene matches: 8. The CDR3 runs 16 residues. The CDR3 protein is CASSLTGTSIYNEQFF. The DNA for the CDR3 is TGTGCCAGCAGCCTTACCGGGACTAGCATATACAATGAGCAGTTCTTC.

The gene calls are TRBV7-2 and TRBJ2-2; 7 bases agree with TRBD2. Germline-derived CDR1 and CDR2 are SGHTA and FQGNSA. With 0 bases clipped from V and 6 bases from J, the junction kept 4 bases outside the gene matches. This CDR3 comprises 15 residues. CDR3 nucleotide sequence: TGTGCCAGCAGCTTAGCCCCTAGCGGATCCGGGGAGCTGTTTTTT. Protein sequence: CASSLAPSGSGELFF.

This sequence joins TRBV10-3 and TRBJ2-1; D is uncertain. V was clipped by 2 bases and J by 3 bases, with 17 bases between them. The CDR3 sequence is 17 residues long. CDR1 and CDR2 from the germline V gene are ENHRY and SYGVKD. Written as DNA, the CDR3 is TGTGCCATCAGTGAGATAACTACGATAATGAGCTACAATGAGCAGTTCTTC. Protein product: CAISEITTIMSYNEQFF.

This clone was detected a few times. The chain combines TRBV30 with TRBJ1-5, with TRBD1 identical over 8 bases. This CDR3 has 15 amino acids. The ends lost 2 bases at V and 4 bases at J; junction bases unmatched: 7. CDR1 and CDR2 (germline): GTSNPN, SVGIG (reference sequence). CDR3 sequence reads: CAWSYQGATNQPQHF. The DNA of the CDR3 is TGTGCCTGGAGTTACCAGGGGGCGACGAATCAGCCCCAGCATTTT.

The rearrangement links TRBV2 to TRBJ2-7; 8 bases agree with TRBD2. CDR3 size: 13 residues. Germline values: CDR1 SNHLY, CDR2 FYNNEI. Germline trimming cut 5 bases from V and 6 bases from J; bases unmatched to any gene: 6. The CDR3 DNA reads as TGTGCCAGCAGTTTTAGCGGGACGGGCGAGCAGTACGTC. Translated, it gives CASSFSGTGEQYV.

The gene calls are TRBV2 and TRBJ2-4; TRBD2 aligns across 8 bases. V gave up 0 bases and J gave up 2 bases; unmatched junction bases: 3. Germline V CDR1 and CDR2: SNHLY, FYNNEI. This CDR3 contains 16 residues. Here the CDR3 reads CASSEAGLESKNIQYF. For the CDR3, the DNA is TGTGCCAGCAGTGAAGCGGGACTAGAATCCAAAAACATTCAGTACTTC.

The chain links TRBV4-1 to TRBJ2-1, with D tentatively TRBD1 (7 bases). Germline V lookup: CDR1 MGHRA, CDR2 YSYEKL. The CDR3 is made up of 17 amino acids. Trimming removed 3 bases at V and 8 bases at J, with 23 bases between. CDR3: CASSQPAGTAEIHEQFF. The CDR3 DNA is TGCGCCAGCAGCCAGCCCGCGGGGACAGCGGAAATTCATGAGCAGTTCTTC.

J is TRBJ2-2 and V is TRBV7-9, with D uncertain. The CDR3 is 13 amino acids. Deletions cut 2 bases from V and 5 bases from J, with 6 bases between. From germline, CDR1 is SEHNR and CDR2 FQNEAQ (reference sequence). CDR3 sequence: CASSLIGTGELFF. CDR3 nucleotide sequence: TGTGCCAGCAGCTTAATCGGGACCGGGGAGCTGTTTTTT.

In DNA, the CDR3 is TGCAGCGTGGTACAGGGGGTTGACTATGGCTACACCTTC. Its protein product is CSVVQGVDYGYTF. The chain employs TRBV29-1 and TRBJ1-2; 8 positions match TRBD1. Germline CDR1 SQVTM, CDR2 ANQGSEA. The ends lost 6 bases at V and 3 bases at J; junction bases unmatched: 6. The CDR3 sequence is 13 residues long.

The chain couples TRBV7-7 to TRBJ2-3; possible D gene TRBD2, 5 bases. This CDR3 has 13 residues. Germline CDR1 is SSHAT and CDR2 is FNYEAQ (reference sequence). The germline V and J ends were trimmed by 4 bases and 6 bases, with 11 bases remaining between them. CDR3 nucleotides: TGTGCCAGCAGCTCCCCCGGCGGGGATACGCAGTATTTT. It specifies CASSSPGGDTQYF.

The V call is TRBV30, the J call TRBJ2-2; D unresolved. Trimming left V 2 bases short and J 0 bases short, with 4 bases between. The CDR3 covers 13 residues. CDR1 is GTSNPN and CDR2 is SVGIG in the germline V gene (reference sequence). This chain's CDR3 is CAWSPTNTGELFF. The CDR3 coding sequence is TGTGCCTGGAGTCCCACGAACACCGGGGAGCTGTTTTTT. The whole variable domain, remainder taken from reference TRBV30 and TRBJ2-2, is SQTIHQWPATLVQPVGSPLSLECTVEGTSNPNLYWYRQAAGRGLQLLFYSVGIGQISSEVPQNLSASRPQDRQFILSSKKLLLSDSGFYLCAWSPTNTGELFFGEGSRLTVL.

This clone has just a few counts. The chain is built from TRBV7-9 and TRBJ2-1; TRBD2 aligns across 7 bases. The V gene's germline CDR1 is SEHNR and CDR2 FQNEAQ (reference sequence). Trimming at V came to 1 base and at J to 10 bases, leaving 7 bases not matched to a gene. The CDR3 is made up of 14 amino acids. CDR3 residues: CASSLGLLGGEQFF. As DNA, the CDR3 is TGTGCCAGCAGCTTAGGACTCCTCGGGGGGGAGCAGTTCTTC. Filled out from reference TRBV7-9 and TRBJ2-1, the complete variable domain reads DTGVSQNPRHKITKRGQNVTFRCDPISEHNRLYWYRQTLGQGPEFLTYFQNEAQLEKSRLLSDRFSAERPKGSFSTLEIQRTEQGDSAMYLCASSLGLLGGEQFFGPGTRLTVL.

This chain uses TRBV5-8 with TRBJ2-1; 8 positions match TRBD2. Losses at the gene ends were 2 bases for V and 7 bases for J; bases not matched to a gene: 8. The length of the CDR3 is 15 residues. The germline gives CDR1 SGHTS, CDR2 YDEGEE. The CDR3 reads CASSLGLAGVNEQFF. In DNA, the CDR3 is TGTGCCAGCAGCTTAGGACTAGCTGGTGTTAATGAGCAGTTCTTC. Together with reference TRBV5-8 and TRBJ2-1, the CDR3 gives the full variable domain: EAGVTQSPTHLIKTRGQQATLRCSPISGHTSVYWYQQALGLGLQFLLWYDEGEERNRGNFPPRFSGRQFPNYSSELNVNALELEDSALYLCASSLGLAGVNEQFFGPGTRLTVL.

V is TRBV4-1 and J is TRBJ2-7; TRBD1 agrees at 7 bases. Germline V gene lookup returns CDR1 MGHRA and CDR2 YSYEKL. With 1 base clipped from V and 3 bases from J, the junction kept 6 bases outside the gene matches. The CDR3 contains 15 residues. CDR3: CASSQGQGMGYEQYV. CDR3 coding DNA: TGCGCCAGCAGCCAAGGACAGGGAATGGGCTACGAGCAGTACGTC.

The V gene is TRBV18, the J gene TRBJ1-1, with a possible D match to TRBD1 (6 bases). Trimming left V 6 bases short and J 6 bases short, with 23 bases between. Germline V gene data show CDR1 as KGHSH and CDR2 as LQKENI. This CDR3 spans 16 amino acids. CDR3: CASSRTQGTSWAEAFF. CDR3 nucleotides: TGTGCCAGCTCCCGGACACAGGGCACGTCTTGGGCTGAAGCTTTCTTT.

The DNA of the CDR3 is TGTGCCAGCAGTTGGGGGGGGCTGCGGGAAAAACTGTTTTTT. Residues: CASSWGGLREKLFF. The rearrangement joins TRBV6-5 to TRBJ1-4, with D possibly TRBD1 on 6 matching bases. There are 14 residues in the CDR3. Between the trimmed V and J ends, which lost 4 bases and 8 bases, there was a span of 14 bases. Per germline, CDR1 MNHEY and CDR2 SVGAGI.

The rearrangement links TRBV7-8 to TRBJ2-6; D is unresolved. This CDR3 is 13 amino acids long. V shed 5 bases and J shed 4 bases, with 6 bases lying between them. Looked up from germline, CDR1 is SGHVS and CDR2 is FQNEAQ. The CDR3 DNA reads TGTGCCAGCAGCGCGACAGGGGCCAACGTCCTGACTTTC. Its protein product is CASSATGANVLTF.

This chain joins TRBV15 and TRBJ1-1, with D hard to call. Germline lookup yields CDR1 LNHNV and CDR2 YYDKDF (reference sequence). The CDR3 has 15 amino acids. With 3 bases removed from V and 1 base from J, the gap between germline ends came to 12 bases. Here the CDR3 reads CATSSQLGGNTEAFF. CDR3 nucleotide sequence: TGTGCCACCAGCAGTCAACTTGGCGGGAACACTGAAGCTTTCTTT.

The chain carries TRBV7-9 and TRBJ2-3; unclear D gene. The CDR3 length is 13 residues. V was pared by 5 bases and J by 4 bases, with 10 bases between. Per germline, CDR1 SEHNR and CDR2 FQNEAQ (reference sequence). The chain's CDR3 is CASSPKRPDTQYF. The CDR3 DNA is TGTGCCAGCAGCCCAAAGAGGCCAGATACGCAGTATTTT.